The source of this T cell receptor (beta chain) is a study of cytomegalovirus exposure and HLA in healthy donors. Study-level results: Several of the most significant clusters appeared, in a later analysis, to be linked to common viral pathogens.

On this clone: What it binds is not known.

The CDR3 has 16 amino acids. The PCR made use of 60 Vbeta and 13 Jbeta primers. This table comes from immunoSEQ multiplex PCR, and its TCRdb copy is limited to in-frame clones, with some not included. The sample contains roughly 150,000 clones, over 70% of which appear only once. This sequence originates from a male donor in good health and CMV-seronegative. The sample comprised PBMCs. This chain connects TRBV21-1 to TRBJ1-5; TRBD1 is the table's D call and was not checked against the DNA. TRBV21-1 is flagged as a pseudogene. This CDR3 is CASSRMTGDSNQPQHF. CDR3 DNA sequence: TGTGCCAGCAGCCGTATGACAGGGGATAGCAATCAGCCCCAGCATTTT.